Listed here are 16 T cell receptor beta chains from one sample, sequenced in a study of early T cells in non-severe SARS-CoV-2 infection. MiXCR, run by TCRdb on the 5' RACE reads, gives a single entry per CDR3 protein. The sample shows roughly 51,000 distinct CDR3 sequences, roughly 9.8% of them seen only once. Source material: whole blood. These receptors all come from an adult who was a healthcare worker with PCR-confirmed SARS-CoV-2 infection or an uninfected control (not recorded which).

The chain uses TRBV9 and TRBJ2-7, with D unresolved. The germline CDR1 and CDR2 sequences are SGDLS and YYNGEE. The V and J ends lost 2 bases and 5 bases respectively, with 14 bases between them. The CDR3 loop spans 14 amino acids. CDR3 bases: TGTGCCAGCAGCGTTGGTCGGATACTGGACGAGCAGTACTTC. Translating it yields CASSVGRILDEQYF. Based on the CDR3 plus reference TRBV9 and TRBJ2-7, the full variable domain is DSGVTQTPKHLITATGQRVTLRCSPRSGDLSVYWYQQSLDQGLQFLIQYYNGEERAKGNILERFSAQQFPDLHSELNLSSLELGDSALYFCASSVGRILDEQYFGPGTRLTVT.

This clonotype occurred many times. The V and J genes are TRBV11-3 and TRBJ2-7; D remains ambiguous. Trimming cost V 2 bases and J 4 bases, with 9 bases left between them. Germline V lookup: CDR1 SGHNT, CDR2 YENEEA. The length of the CDR3 is 13 residues. Here the CDR3 reads CASSLRGEYEQYF. For the CDR3, the DNA is TGTGCCAGCAGCTTACGCGGAGAATACGAGCAGTACTTC.

In this sample, this clonotype turned up a few times. The chain employs TRBV20-1 and TRBJ2-1; D perhaps matches TRBD2 (6 bases). V was cut by 2 bases and J by 5 bases, with 16 bases left in between. The CDR3 contains 15 residues. The germline CDR1 and CDR2 sequences are DFQATT and SNEGSKA (reference sequence). In DNA form, the CDR3 reads TGCAGTGCTAGATCACGTTCGGGACTTAACAATGAGCAGTTCTTC. Its protein product is CSARSRSGLNNEQFF.

In its sample, this clonotype was seen many times. The V and J genes are TRBV12-3 or TRBV12-4 and TRBJ1-1; no reliable D call. The CDR3 runs to 10 residues. The V gene lost 6 bases and the J gene lost 8 bases, with 7 bases spanning the gap. CDR3 bases: TGTGCCAGCAGCCCCAGAGAAGCTTTCTTT. As protein: CASSPREAFF.

This clonotype showed up many times. The rearrangement joins TRBV6-5 to TRBJ1-5; unclear D gene. The CDR3 has 15 residues. Germline V gene lookup returns CDR1 MNHEY and CDR2 SVGAGI. V was shortened by 2 bases and J by 2 bases, with 10 bases between the two germline ends. The DNA for the CDR3 is TGTGCCAGCAGTTACGCCGGAAGGGGCAATCAGCCCCAGCATTTT. Translation: CASSYAGRGNQPQHF.

This clonotype was detected many times. This chain links TRBV20-1 with TRBJ2-7; TRBD2 aligns across 8 bases. The length of the CDR3 is 15 residues. The ends lost 3 bases at V and 4 bases at J; junction bases unmatched: 11. Germline values: CDR1 DFQATT, CDR2 SNEGSKA (reference sequence). The CDR3 sequence: CSASPIREGPYEQYF. The DNA of the CDR3 is TGCAGTGCTAGTCCTATTCGGGAGGGTCCTTACGAGCAGTACTTC.

This clonotype was observed a few times. The V and J genes are TRBV19 and TRBJ1-2, with 8 bases aligning to TRBD1. V dropped 5 bases and J dropped 5; count of bases not matched to a gene: 10. This CDR3 has 15 amino acids. The germline V gene has CDR1 LNHDA and CDR2 SQIVND (reference sequence). DNA of the CDR3: TGTGCCAGTAGTCCCCAGCAGGGGGCGGATTATGGCTACACCTTC. It specifies CASSPQQGADYGYTF. Variable domain in full (rest from reference TRBV19 and TRBJ1-2): DGGITQSPKYLFRKEGQNVTLSCEQNLNHDAMYWYRQDPGQGLRLIYYSQIVNDFQKGDIAEGYSVSREKKESFPLTVTSAQKNPTAFYLCASSPQQGADYGYTFGSGTRLTVV.

The rearrangement joins TRBV7-9 to TRBJ2-3; maybe TRBD2 (5 bases). Trimming removed 1 base at V and 1 base at J, with 9 bases between. The CDR3 is 15 amino acids. Germline loops: CDR1 SEHNR, CDR2 FQNEAQ (reference sequence). CDR3 amino acids: CASSLGSGRTDTQYF. The CDR3 bases are TGTGCCAGCAGCTTAGGCAGCGGTCGCACAGATACGCAGTATTTT. Full variable domain (rest looked up from reference TRBV7-9 and TRBJ2-3): DTGVSQNPRHKITKRGQNVTFRCDPISEHNRLYWYRQTLGQGPEFLTYFQNEAQLEKSRLLSDRFSAERPKGSFSTLEIQRTEQGDSAMYLCASSLGSGRTDTQYFGPGTRLTVL.

The V gene is TRBV29-1, the J gene TRBJ1-1, with a weak D call TRBD1 (5 bases). V shed 8 bases and J shed 3 bases, with 16 bases lying between them. CDR3 length: 13 amino acids. CDR1 and CDR2 (germline): SQVTM, ANQGSEA. This CDR3 reads CSSWRAGYTEAFF. The CDR3 coding sequence is TGCAGCTCATGGAGGGCAGGGTACACTGAAGCTTTCTTT.

Turning to this clonotype: This could be a read error, since a much larger clone is one nucleotide away. V usage is TRBV7-2 and J usage is TRBJ2-3; 8 bases map to TRBD2. Germline CDR1 and CDR2: SGHTA and FQGNSA. The CDR3 is made up of 14 amino acids. The CDR3 coding sequence is TGTGCCAGCAGCCTAGCGGGCAGGGCAGATACGCAGTATTTT. Translating gives CASSLAGRADTQYF.

The table lists this clonotype with many counts. The V and J genes are TRBV7-9 and TRBJ2-5; possibly TRBD1 for D (6 bases). Trimming removed 5 bases at V and 0 bases at J, with 13 bases between. Germline loops: CDR1 SEHNR, CDR2 FQNEAQ (reference sequence). This CDR3 is 15 amino acids long. The CDR3 DNA follows: TGTGCCAGCAGCCACACCGACAGGCACCAAGAGACCCAGTACTTC. Its protein is CASSHTDRHQETQYF.

The rearrangement joins TRBV9 to TRBJ2-3, with 7 bases identical to TRBD2. Trimming at V came to 0 bases and at J to 3 bases, leaving 7 bases not matched to a gene. Germline CDR1 reads SGDLS; CDR2 reads YYNGEE. The CDR3 runs 16 residues. The CDR3 coding sequence is TGTGCCAGCAGCGTAGCTTTGCGGGGGTGGACAGATACGCAGTATTTT. Translated: CASSVALRGWTDTQYF.

In this sample, this clonotype turned up many times. CDR3 residues: CSADGGMGLHYGYTF. For the CDR3, the DNA is TGCAGCGCCGATGGGGGGATGGGATTACACTATGGCTACACCTTC. The V and J genes are TRBV29-1 and TRBJ1-2; weak D call: TRBD1 (5 bases). The V gene's germline CDR1 is SQVTM and CDR2 ANQGSEA. The CDR3 covers 15 residues. The germline V and J ends were trimmed by 7 bases and 3 bases, with 21 bases remaining between them.

This clonotype appeared many times. The chain joins TRBV28 to TRBJ2-1, with TRBD2 matching 10 bases. The CDR3 has 14 residues. V lost 9 bases, J lost 5 bases, and 7 bases stayed unmatched. Germline V CDR1 and CDR2: MDHEN, SYDVKM. The CDR3 coding sequence is TGTGCCAGTAGCGGGAGGCCCCGAAACAATGAGCAGTTCTTC. Encoded protein: CASSGRPRNNEQFF.

This clonotype showed up just a few times. This chain joins TRBV19 and TRBJ2-1; 8 bases are shared with TRBD2. Germline V gives CDR1 LNHDA, CDR2 SQIVND (reference sequence). V gave up 3 bases and J gave up 0 bases; unmatched junction bases: 1. The CDR3 runs to 15 residues. The CDR3: CASSIGTSSYNEQFF. The CDR3 DNA follows: TGTGCCAGTAGTATCGGGACTAGCTCCTACAATGAGCAGTTCTTC.

This clonotype was counted many times. The genes are TRBV7-9 and TRBJ1-3; D remains unclear. Germline lookup yields CDR1 SEHNR and CDR2 FQNEAQ (reference sequence). The CDR3 extends over 14 amino acids. Trimming removed 5 bases from V and 0 bases from J, with 8 bases in between. The CDR3: CASSVGYSGNTIYF. The CDR3 DNA is TGTGCCAGCAGCGTCGGTTACTCTGGAAACACCATATATTTT.